This TCR beta chain was obtained from a study of T cells in Graves' hyperthyroidism and ophthalmopathy. Findings of the study overall: Separating ophthalmopathy from stable hyperthyroidism was achieved by a 13 V-J model.

The CDR3 runs to 14 residues. Trimming stripped 4 bases from V and 5 bases from J, with 14 bases between. Germline loops: CDR1 LNHDA, CDR2 SQIVND (reference sequence). Disease duration was under 3 months in the ophthalmopathy patients, who also had a Clinical Activity Score of at least 3 and a NOSPECS grade of at least 4. Exclusion of patients followed from uncontrolled infection, other autoimmune disease, pregnancy or lactation. The TCR beta CDR3 regions underwent amplification using RNA transcripts as the source. A set of HTBI primers served as the primers for a first-round RT-PCR of the TCR CDR3. Via MiXCR, TCRdb re-called the multiplex PCR reads, giving one row per CDR3 protein. Of hundreds of thousands of distinct CDR3 sequences in the sample, approximately 16% were seen once. This clonotype was detected a few times. The antigen is undetermined.

The sequencing input was blood. The rearrangement uses TRBV19 and TRBJ2-5; no reliable D call. This TCR came from a woman under 30 with Graves' ophthalmopathy. The CDR3 reads CASSTTDLEETQYF. Here the CDR3 DNA reads TGTGCCAGTAGTACCACGGACCTCGAGGAGACCCAGTACTTC.